This is a list of T cell receptor beta chains from one sample in a study of T cell responses to AZD1222 COVID-19 vaccine. Sequencing used immunoSEQ multiplex PCR; TCRdb keeps in-frame clones, though not all of them. The sample has tens of thousands of clones; 88% are singletons. The material sequenced was peripheral blood, taken on day 0 of AZD1222 vaccination. The receptor set was obtained from an adult in good health. Both conserved end residues are part of each CDR3. A D gene is named only where the DNA matches it firmly. Clone size, where shown, is once, few, many, or a class for clones that have expanded.

clone size	V gene	D gene	J gene	CDR3 protein	CDR3 DNA
-	TRBV7-2	-	TRBJ2-2	CASSLAGGLAGELFF	TGTGCCAGCAGCCTGGCCGGGGGGCTTGCCGGGGAGCTGTTTTTT
-	TRBV18	-	TRBJ1-5	CASSPQGTKNQPQHF	TGTGCCAGCTCACCACAGGGAACGAAGAATCAGCCCCAGCATTTT
-	TRBV7-6	TRBD2	TRBJ2-1	CASSLGSGGLTEQFF	TGTGCCAGCAGCTTAGGCAGCGGGGGTCTAACTGAGCAGTTCTTC
once	TRBV6-5	-	TRBJ2-2	CASSYVGRKNTGELFF	TGTGCCAGCAGTTACGTTGGACGGAAGAACACCGGGGAGCTGTTTTTT
-	TRBV13	-	TRBJ2-3	CASSSGLTASTDTQYF	TGTGCCAGCAGCTCAGGCCTGACAGCTAGCACAGATACGCAGTATTTT
-	TRBV9	-	TRBJ1-2	CASSPPGGNYGYTF	TGTGCCAGCAGCCCGCCCGGGGGCAACTATGGCTACACCTTC
once	TRBV24-1	-	TRBJ1-5	CATSDGLEGNQPQHF	TGTGCCACCAGTGATGGCCTAGAGGGCAATCAGCCCCAGCATTTT
-	TRBV4-2	-	TRBJ1-2	CASSQEPFRYTF	TGTGCCAGCAGCCAAGAACCCTTCCGCTACACCTTC
-	TRBV9	-	TRBJ2-2	CASSPSPGRVYSGELFF	TGTGCCAGCAGCCCCTCCCCAGGCAGGGTATACAGCGGGGAGCTGTTTTTT
once	TRBV3-1/TRBV3-2	TRBD2	TRBJ2-7	CASSRTSGVRPYEQYF	TGTGCCAGCAGTCGGACTAGCGGGGTCCGTCCCTACGAGCAGTACTTC
few	TRBV4-1	-	TRBJ2-1	CASSQGQPTDEQFF	TGCGCCAGCAGCCAAGGGCAGCCGACGGATGAGCAGTTCTTC
-	TRBV6-5	TRBD1	TRBJ1-5	CASRTGGLNQPQHF	TGTGCCAGCAGGACAGGGGGACTCAATCAGCCCCAGCATTTT
-	TRBV5-1	-	TRBJ2-2	CASSLALGSGELFF	TGCGCCAGCAGCTTGGCCTTGGGGTCCGGGGAGCTGTTTTTT
-	TRBV3-1/TRBV3-2	-	TRBJ1-1	CASSQQRGTEAFF	TGTGCCAGCAGCCAACAAAGGGGGACTGAAGCTTTCTTT